What follows is one T cell receptor (beta chain) and its context. This entry is derived from a study of radiotherapy plus CTLA-4 blockade in lung cancer. This CDR3 region has 15 residues. CDR1 and CDR2 (germline): SGDLS, YYNGEE. The V end lost 2 bases, the J end lost 6 bases, and 14 bases lay between the germline ends. TCRdb's table, derived via immunoSEQ multiplex PCR, lists solely in-frame clones and lacks some. The repertoire includes 110,000 or so clones, just under 80% of them detected once, and 4.5% to 6.5% sits in the top ten. The specimen comprised peripheral blood, sampled from a patient treated with radiotherapy plus ipilimumab. V is TRBV9 and J is TRBJ2-2, with D unclear. The TCR was taken from a human donor with non-small cell lung cancer who had a partial response to radiotherapy plus ipilimumab. The CDR3 loop reads CASSVRQGSPGELFF. The CDR3 nucleotides are TGTGCCAGCAGCGTCAGGCAAGGTAGTCCCGGGGAGCTGTTTTTT.